This TCR beta chain was retrieved from a study of CD8 T cells in Susac syndrome. Study-level findings and limits: It was acknowledged in the study that its TCR sequencing and HLA analysis involved a relatively small number of individuals.

The sequenced target, TCR beta, came from blood CD8+ and CD4+ T cells. The patients serving as multiple sclerosis controls were treatment-naive. They had stable or active relapsing-remitting disease and fulfilled revised McDonald criteria. Germline lookup yields CDR1 SGHDT and CDR2 YYEEEE. Trimming took 0 bases from V and 3 from J, leaving 10 bases between them. The CDR3 sequence is 14 residues long. In the case of this clonotype: Antigen unknown.

The authors reverse transcribed roughly 0.45 to 1 ug RNA with random hexamers. TCRdb used MiXCR to reprocess the immunoSEQ multiplex PCR reads, holding one entry per CDR3 protein. The table includes roughly 150,000 distinct CDR3 sequences, about 94% detected once. The V call is TRBV5-6, the J call TRBJ2-7, with D tentatively TRBD1 or TRBD2 (6 bases each). Sequences were obtained from CD8+ T cells from PBMCs. This TCR came from a human donor with multiple sclerosis. CDR3 loop: CASSLGGGGYEQYF. The CDR3 DNA follows: TGTGCCAGCAGCTTGGGTGGAGGGGGCTACGAGCAGTACTTC. The whole variable domain, remainder taken from reference TRBV5-6 and TRBJ2-7, is DAGVTQSPTHLIKTRGQQVTLRCSPKSGHDTVSWYQQALGQGPQFIFQYYEEEERQRGNFPDRFSGHQFPNYSSELNVNALLLGDSALYLCASSLGGGGYEQYFGPGTRLTVT.